Sequencing of this TCR beta chain was carried out in a study of regulatory and conventional T cells in RAG deficiency. The sorted conventional CD4+ T cells were CD25-low and CD127-high, with genomic DNA sequenced. Study-level results: Shannon entropy was markedly lower and Simpson indices higher in RAG-deficient patients than control T-cell subsets. Sorted Omenn CD25-high CD127-low cells may not be bona fide Tregs. Compared with controls, unique Treg TCR beta sequences dropped about 97-fold in Omenn syndrome and CID/AS. Patient subsets had shorter CDR3s; Omenn Treg-Tconv overlap exceeded 75%.

In germline, CDR1 is LGHNA, CDR2 YNFKEQ. This CDR3 has 16 residues. The ends were cut back, 1 base at V and 0 bases at J, with 13 bases in the middle. Assay: immunoSEQ multiplex PCR; the TCRdb copy retains only in-frame clones and omits some. The data hold about 30,000 clones, with approximately 96% observed a single time. In the case of this clone: Its antigen is still unknown.

A further study also used this sample, focusing on regulatory T cells. As that study records: The primer mix had 52 TRBV and 13 TRBJ primers.

This TCR was recovered from a human donor in good health. Sequenced sample: CD25- CD4+ T cells sorted from blood. J is TRBJ2-7 and V is TRBV4-2; no definite D call. The CDR3 nucleotides read TGTGCCAGCAGCCAAGGAGACTTTCGTAGCTCCTACGAGCAGTACTTC. Translated: CASSQGDFRSSYEQYF.